This TCR beta chain was captured by sequencing in a study of spatial heterogeneity in lung cancer. Study information: Matched bulk RNA-seq gave a T cell module score that correlated strongly with tumor-region TCR transcript counts. A unique TCR and UMI combination showed up more than ten times in raw reads, on average.

J was trimmed by 5 bases and V by 2 bases; bases with no gene match: 4. CDR1 is SGHRS and CDR2 is YFSETQ in the germline V gene. The CDR3 contains 16 residues. As to time point: sample taken at primary tumor resection. Material for sequencing was whole RNA from tumor, nontumor lung or frozen PBMC, left unsorted. Each TCR cDNA molecule carried a unique molecular identifier. TCRdb re-analysed the 5' RACE reads in MiXCR, keeping a single row per CDR3 protein. Seen here are roughly 5,800 distinct CDR3 sequences, 12% to 15% observed once, and the top ten hold about 11%. General observations from the study: Counts of expanded intratumoral alpha and beta TCRs tracked tumor mutation counts.

By proportion, this clonotype is medium-sized. Antigen: not known. This beta chain appears as a stray read in a library generated for alpha chains; its size is not informative. This receptor was taken from a male donor with early-stage non-small cell lung cancer. The V call is TRBV5-1, the J call TRBJ2-3; TRBD2 agrees at 14 bases. Sequenced here: lung tumor tissue, sampled at surgery. The chain's CDR3 is CASSLGLAGGVDTQYF. CDR3 DNA sequence: TGCGCCAGCAGCTTAGGACTAGCGGGAGGAGTAGATACGCAGTATTTT.